A single sample gave rise to the 13 T cell receptor beta chains below, sequenced in a study of CD8+CD57+ T cells in acquired aplastic anemia. Profiling of TCR beta VDJ combinations and CDR3 sequences used genomic DNA as template. TCRdb re-called the reads with MiXCR, one entry per CDR3 protein. Among a few hundred thousand distinct CDR3 sequences listed, about 70% were seen once. The sequencing input was sorted CD4+, CD8+, or CD8+CD57+ T cells (not recorded which) from PBMCs. These receptors came from a human donor in good health, serving as a control.

This clonotype was counted a few times. This rearrangement joins TRBV15 to TRBJ1-5; D possibly corresponds to TRBD1 (5 bases). The CDR3 consists of 15 residues. V gave up 4 bases and J gave up 0 bases, with 10 bases separating them. Germline V gives CDR1 LNHNV, CDR2 YYDKDF (reference sequence). The CDR3 DNA is TGTGCCACCAGCATGGGGGACCTTAGCAATCAGCCCCAGCATTTT. It yields the protein CATSMGDLSNQPQHF.

The rearrangement links TRBV15 to TRBJ2-1, with TRBD2 as a possible D gene (6 bases). V shed 6 bases and J shed 2 bases, with 17 bases lying between them. CDR1 LNHNV and CDR2 YYDKDF come from the germline V gene (reference sequence). This CDR3 comprises 16 residues. The CDR3: CATSSRYGSAYNEQFF. CDR3 sequence (DNA): TGTGCCACCAGTTCCCGCTACGGGAGCGCCTACAATGAGCAGTTCTTC.

To note about this clonotype: An end of the junction differs from the germline gene, which may be a read error. The V gene is TRBV10-2, the J gene TRBJ2-1, with D possibly called TRBD1 or TRBD2 (6 bases each). The J call may be in error: the DNA end matches TRBJ2-7 better. CDR3 length equals 15 residues. CDR1 and CDR2 from the germline V gene are WSHSY and SAAADI. The CDR3 DNA reads TGCGCCAGCGGTGAGCGACGGGGGCGTGACGACGAGCAGTACTTC. Protein sequence: CASGERRGRDDEQYF.

The genes are TRBV12-3 or TRBV12-4 and TRBJ2-2; D is undetermined. The V end was cut by 2 bases, the J end by 7 bases, with 8 bases between. This CDR3 is 13 amino acids long. CDR3 in DNA: TGTGCCAGCAGTTTACGTGGGGACGGGGAGCTGTTTTTT. As protein: CASSLRGDGELFF.

Concerning this clonotype: No conserved phenylalanine or tryptophan ends this CDR3, so it is likely a read error. No DNA is shown, since the ends of the CDR3 on it are uncertain; the CDR3 is the one TCRdb lists. The chain employs TRBV12-5 and TRBJ1-3. Germline V gives CDR1 LGHNT, CDR2 FRNRAP. The CDR3 has 10 residues if both end residues are counted. The chain's CDR3 is CASGLFSLRR.

This clonotype was found many times. V gene TRBV11-2 combines with J gene TRBJ2-1, with TRBD1 matching over 8 bases. The V and J ends lost 4 bases and 8 bases, in that order; junction bases with no gene match: 13. This CDR3 region has 16 residues. Germline CDR1 reads SGHAT; CDR2 reads FQNNGV. CDR3 sequence reads: CASSSTGDNPQYEQFF. The CDR3 DNA reads as TGTGCCAGCAGCTCGACAGGGGACAATCCCCAATATGAGCAGTTCTTC. Combining the CDR3 with reference TRBV11-2 and TRBJ2-1 gives the whole variable domain EAGVAQSPRYKIIEKRQSVAFWCNPISGHATLYWYQQILGQGPKLLIQFQNNGVVDDSQLPKDRFSAERLKGVDSTLKIQPAKLEDSAVYLCASSSTGDNPQYEQFFGPGTRLTVL.

The chain recombines TRBV20-1 with TRBJ1-2; the match to TRBD1 covers 8 bases. Germline V gives CDR1 DFQATT, CDR2 SNEGSKA (reference sequence). Trimming removed 6 bases from V and 3 bases from J; junction bases left unmatched: 6. The CDR3 contains 13 residues. The CDR3 here is CSAVDRGYYGYTF. CDR3 DNA sequence: TGCAGTGCGGTAGACAGGGGCTACTATGGCTACACCTTC.

The V call is TRBV12-3 or TRBV12-4, the J call TRBJ1-1; D perhaps matches TRBD1 (6 bases). CDR3 size: 16 residues. V lost 4 bases to trimming and J lost 4 bases, with 19 bases between them. CDR3 residues: CASSSPTGGGSTEAFF. The CDR3 region has the DNA TGTGCCAGCAGTTCCCCGACGGGGGGCGGAAGCACTGAAGCTTTCTTT.

CDR3 sequence reads: CASGAQGGDQPQHF. The CDR3 region has the DNA TGTGCCAGCGGAGCCCAGGGAGGGGATCAGCCCCAGCATTTT. The rearrangement uses TRBV7-4 and TRBJ1-5, with D possibly TRBD1 on 5 matching bases. This CDR3 region has 14 residues. Germline values: CDR1 SGHVT, CDR2 SQSDAQ. Trimming removed 8 bases from V and 5 bases from J, with 16 bases in between.

The chain uses TRBV2 and TRBJ1-2; D possibly corresponds to TRBD1 (6 bases). The CDR3 covers 14 residues. Germline V gene lookup returns CDR1 SNHLY and CDR2 FYNNEI. V lost 3 bases and J lost 0, with 8 bases in between. The CDR3 is CASSETGTNYGYTF. The CDR3 DNA reads TGTGCCAGCAGTGAGACAGGAACTAACTATGGCTACACCTTC.

Notes on this clonotype: An end of the junction does not agree with germline; a read error may underlie this. CDR3 bases: TGTGCCAGCAGCGATGGGACAGACACCTCCTGCGAGCAGTACTTC. It translates to CASSDGTDTSCEQYF. The chain uses TRBV7-9 and TRBJ2-7, with 7 bases matching TRBD1. Germline-derived CDR1 and CDR2 are SEHNR and FQNEAQ (reference sequence). CDR3 size: 15 residues.

The chain recombines TRBV5-4 with TRBJ2-1; the match to TRBD1 covers 10 bases. Germline assignment: CDR1 SGHNT and CDR2 YYREEE (reference sequence). The CDR3 totals 16 residues. V was pared by 7 bases and J by 4 bases, with 11 bases of the junction left unmatched. The CDR3 DNA reads as TGTGCCAGCGGTCTAAAACGGGACAGGGGTTACAATGAGCAGTTCTTC. This gives the protein CASGLKRDRGYNEQFF.

In its sample, this clonotype was seen a few times. The chain couples TRBV29-1 to TRBJ2-3, with D perhaps TRBD1 or TRBD2 (6 bases each). The CDR3 extends over 11 amino acids. CDR1 and CDR2 from the germline V gene are SQVTM and ANQGSEA. The V end lost 0 bases, the J end lost 14 bases, and 12 bases lay between the germline ends. The DNA for the CDR3 is TGCAGCGTTGAAGAAGGGGGGAGTGGGTATTTT. It encodes CSVEEGGSGYF.